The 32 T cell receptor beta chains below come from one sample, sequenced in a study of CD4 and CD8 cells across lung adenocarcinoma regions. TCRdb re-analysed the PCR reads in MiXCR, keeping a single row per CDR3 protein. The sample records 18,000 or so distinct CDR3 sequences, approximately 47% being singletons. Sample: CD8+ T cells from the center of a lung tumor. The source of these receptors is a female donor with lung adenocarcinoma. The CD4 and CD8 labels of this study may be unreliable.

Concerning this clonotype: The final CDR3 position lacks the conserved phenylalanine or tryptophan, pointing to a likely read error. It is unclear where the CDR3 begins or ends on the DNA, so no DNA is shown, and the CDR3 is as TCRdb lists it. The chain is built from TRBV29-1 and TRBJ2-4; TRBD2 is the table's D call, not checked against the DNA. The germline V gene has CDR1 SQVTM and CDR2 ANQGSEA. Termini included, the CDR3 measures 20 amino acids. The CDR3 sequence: CSLELLGSSYPPILASQVAG.

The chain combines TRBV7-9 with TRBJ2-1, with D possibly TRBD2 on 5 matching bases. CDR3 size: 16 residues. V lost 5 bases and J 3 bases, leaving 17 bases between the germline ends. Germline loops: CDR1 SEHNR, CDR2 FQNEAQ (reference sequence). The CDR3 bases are TGTGCCAGCAGCGAGGGTCCCGAGGGTCTCTACAATGAGCAGTTCTTC. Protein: CASSEGPEGLYNEQFF.

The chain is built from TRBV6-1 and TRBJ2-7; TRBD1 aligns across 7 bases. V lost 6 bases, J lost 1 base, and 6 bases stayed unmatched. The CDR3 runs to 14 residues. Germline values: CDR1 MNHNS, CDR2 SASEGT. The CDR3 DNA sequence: TGTGCCAGCAGCCACCGGGACAGTTCCTACGAGCAGTACTTC. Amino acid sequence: CASSHRDSSYEQYF.

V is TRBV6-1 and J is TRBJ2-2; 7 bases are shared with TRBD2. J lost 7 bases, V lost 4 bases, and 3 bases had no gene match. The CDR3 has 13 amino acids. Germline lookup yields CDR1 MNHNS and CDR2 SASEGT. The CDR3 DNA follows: TGTGCCAGCAGTGGACGGACTAGCGGGGAGCTGTTTTTT. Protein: CASSGRTSGELFF.

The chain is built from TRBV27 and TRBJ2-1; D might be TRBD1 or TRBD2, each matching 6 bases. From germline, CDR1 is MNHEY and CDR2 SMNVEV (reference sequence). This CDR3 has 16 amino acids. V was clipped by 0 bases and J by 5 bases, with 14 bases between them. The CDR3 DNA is TGTGCCAGCAGTTTATCTATCGGGGGCTACGACAATGAGCAGTTCTTC. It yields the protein CASSLSIGGYDNEQFF.

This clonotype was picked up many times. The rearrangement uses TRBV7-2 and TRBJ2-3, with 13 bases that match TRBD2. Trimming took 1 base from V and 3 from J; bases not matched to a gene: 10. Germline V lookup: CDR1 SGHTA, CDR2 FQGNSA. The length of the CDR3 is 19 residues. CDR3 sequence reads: CASSLVGYGTSGETDTQYF. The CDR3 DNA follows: TGTGCCAGCAGCTTAGTCGGTTATGGGACTAGCGGGGAAACAGATACGCAGTATTTT.

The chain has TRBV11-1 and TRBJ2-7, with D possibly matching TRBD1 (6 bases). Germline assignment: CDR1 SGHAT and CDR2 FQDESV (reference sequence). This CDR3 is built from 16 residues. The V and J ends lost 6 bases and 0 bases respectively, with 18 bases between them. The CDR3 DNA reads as TGTGCCAGCAGACCCCTCGACAGGTCCAGCTCCTACGAGCAGTACTTC. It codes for CASRPLDRSSSYEQYF.

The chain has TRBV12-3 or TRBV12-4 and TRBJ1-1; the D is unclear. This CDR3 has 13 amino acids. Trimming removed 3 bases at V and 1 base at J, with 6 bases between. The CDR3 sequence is CASSFGGNTEAFF. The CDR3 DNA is TGTGCCAGCAGTTTTGGCGGGAACACTGAAGCTTTCTTT.

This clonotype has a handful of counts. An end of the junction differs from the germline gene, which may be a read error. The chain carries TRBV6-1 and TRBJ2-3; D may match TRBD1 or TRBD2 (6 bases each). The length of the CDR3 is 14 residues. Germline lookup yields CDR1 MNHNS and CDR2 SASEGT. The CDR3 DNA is TGTGGCAGCACGGGGCCGGGGGCCAAAGATACGCAGTACTTT. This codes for CGSTGPGAKDTQYF.

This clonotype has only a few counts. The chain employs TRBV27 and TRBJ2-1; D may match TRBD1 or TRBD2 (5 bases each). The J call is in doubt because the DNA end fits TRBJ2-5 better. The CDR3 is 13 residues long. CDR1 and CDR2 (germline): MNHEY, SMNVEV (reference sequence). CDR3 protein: CASSLGTGMTQYF. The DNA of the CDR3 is TGTGCCAGCAGTCTCGGGACGGGTATGACCCAGTACTTC.

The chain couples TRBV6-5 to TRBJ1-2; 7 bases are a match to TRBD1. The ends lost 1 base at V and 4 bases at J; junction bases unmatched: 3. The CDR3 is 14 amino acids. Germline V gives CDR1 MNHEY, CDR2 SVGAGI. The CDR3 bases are TGTGCCAGCAGTTACTACAGGGGAAGCTATGGCTACACCTTC. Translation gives CASSYYRGSYGYTF.

Written as DNA, the CDR3 is TGTGCCAGCAGCGTAGCTACGGGGTTAGGGGCAGGGCCTTTGGATGGCTACACCTTC. This encodes CASSVATGLGAGPLDGYTF. J is TRBJ1-2 and V is TRBV9, with a tentative D call TRBD1 (5 bases). V lost 0 bases and J 6 bases, leaving 27 bases between the germline ends. From germline, CDR1 is SGDLS and CDR2 YYNGEE. The CDR3 is made up of 19 amino acids.

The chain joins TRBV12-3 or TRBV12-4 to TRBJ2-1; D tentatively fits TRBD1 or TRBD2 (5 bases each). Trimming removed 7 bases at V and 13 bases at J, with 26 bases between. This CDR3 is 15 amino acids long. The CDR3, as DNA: TGTGCCAGCACCTCAAATAGAGGGGCCCAAGAGACCCAGTTCTTC. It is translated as CASTSNRGAQETQFF.

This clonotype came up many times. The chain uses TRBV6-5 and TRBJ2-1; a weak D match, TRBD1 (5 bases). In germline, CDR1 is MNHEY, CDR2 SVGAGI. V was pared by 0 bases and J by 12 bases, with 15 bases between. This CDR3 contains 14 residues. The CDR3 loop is CASSYSREGRVQFF. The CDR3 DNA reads TGTGCCAGCAGTTACTCCAGGGAAGGGCGAGTGCAGTTCTTC.

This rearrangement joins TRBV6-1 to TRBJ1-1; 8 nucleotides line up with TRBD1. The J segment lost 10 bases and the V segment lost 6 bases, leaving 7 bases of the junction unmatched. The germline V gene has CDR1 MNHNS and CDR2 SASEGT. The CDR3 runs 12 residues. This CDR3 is CASRTIQGGAFF. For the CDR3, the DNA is TGTGCCAGCAGGACGATACAGGGGGGAGCTTTCTTT.

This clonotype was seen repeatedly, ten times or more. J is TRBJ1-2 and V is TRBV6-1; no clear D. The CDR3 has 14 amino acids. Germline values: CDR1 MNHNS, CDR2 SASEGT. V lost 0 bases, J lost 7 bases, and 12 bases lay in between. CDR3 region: CASSEALRRPGYTF. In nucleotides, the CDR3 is TGTGCCAGCAGTGAAGCGCTTAGGAGGCCTGGCTACACCTTC.

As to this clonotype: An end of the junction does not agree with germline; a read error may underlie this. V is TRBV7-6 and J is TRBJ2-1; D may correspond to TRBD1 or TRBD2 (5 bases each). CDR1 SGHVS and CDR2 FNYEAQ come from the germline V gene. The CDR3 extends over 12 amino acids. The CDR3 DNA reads TGTGCCAGCGGCCTCGGGACCCAGAAGCAGTATTTC. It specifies CASGLGTQKQYF.

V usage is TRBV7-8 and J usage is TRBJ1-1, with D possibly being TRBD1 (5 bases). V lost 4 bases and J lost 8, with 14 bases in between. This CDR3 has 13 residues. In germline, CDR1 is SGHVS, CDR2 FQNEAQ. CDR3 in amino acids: CASSSRDGPEAFF. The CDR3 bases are TGTGCCAGCAGCTCCCGGGACGGCCCGGAAGCTTTCTTT. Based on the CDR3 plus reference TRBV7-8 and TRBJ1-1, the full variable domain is GAGVSQSPRYKVAKRGQDVALRCDPISGHVSLFWYQQALGQGPEFLTYFQNEAQLDKSGLPSDRFFAERPEGSVSTLKIQRTQQEDSAVYLCASSSRDGPEAFFGQGTRLTVV.

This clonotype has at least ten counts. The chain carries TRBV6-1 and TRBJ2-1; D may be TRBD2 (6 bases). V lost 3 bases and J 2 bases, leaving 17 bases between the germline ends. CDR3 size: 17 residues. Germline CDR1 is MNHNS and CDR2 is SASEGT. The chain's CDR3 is CASSDYRGITTYNEQFF. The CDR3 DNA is TGTGCCAGCAGTGATTACCGCGGGATTACCACCTACAATGAGCAGTTCTTC.

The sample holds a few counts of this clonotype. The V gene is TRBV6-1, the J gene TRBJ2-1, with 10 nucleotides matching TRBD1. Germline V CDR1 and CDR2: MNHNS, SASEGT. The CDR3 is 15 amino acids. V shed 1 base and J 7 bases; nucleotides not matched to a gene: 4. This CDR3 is CASSEETGGLNEQFF. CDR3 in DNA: TGTGCCAGCAGTGAAGAGACAGGGGGCTTGAATGAGCAGTTCTTC.

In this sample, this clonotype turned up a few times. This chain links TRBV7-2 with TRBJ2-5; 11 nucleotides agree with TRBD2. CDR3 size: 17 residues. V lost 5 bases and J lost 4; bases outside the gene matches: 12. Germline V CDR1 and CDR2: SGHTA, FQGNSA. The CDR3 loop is CASSDVAGGLQGETQYF. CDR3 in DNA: TGTGCCAGCAGCGACGTAGCGGGAGGGCTTCAAGGAGAGACCCAGTACTTC.

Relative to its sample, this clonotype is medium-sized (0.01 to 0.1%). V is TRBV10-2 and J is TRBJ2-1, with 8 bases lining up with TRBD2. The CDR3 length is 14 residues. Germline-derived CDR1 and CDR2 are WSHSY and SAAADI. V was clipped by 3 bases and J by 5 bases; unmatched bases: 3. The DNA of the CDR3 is TGCGCCAGCAGTGAACAAGCGGGGGACAATGAGCAGTTCTTC. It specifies CASSEQAGDNEQFF.

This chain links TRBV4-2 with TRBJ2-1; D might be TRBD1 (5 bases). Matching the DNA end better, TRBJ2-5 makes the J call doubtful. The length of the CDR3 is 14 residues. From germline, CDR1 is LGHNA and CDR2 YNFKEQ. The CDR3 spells CASSRPGNQETQYF. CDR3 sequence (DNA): TGTGCCAGCAGCCGCCCAGGGAACCAAGAGACCCAGTACTTC.

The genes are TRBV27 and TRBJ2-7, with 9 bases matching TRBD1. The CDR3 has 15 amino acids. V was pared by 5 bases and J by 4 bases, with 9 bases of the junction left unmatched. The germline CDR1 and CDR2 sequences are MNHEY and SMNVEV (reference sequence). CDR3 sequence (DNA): TGTGCCAGCAGTGAACCCGGGACAGGGCGATACGAGCAGTACTTC. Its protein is CASSEPGTGRYEQYF.

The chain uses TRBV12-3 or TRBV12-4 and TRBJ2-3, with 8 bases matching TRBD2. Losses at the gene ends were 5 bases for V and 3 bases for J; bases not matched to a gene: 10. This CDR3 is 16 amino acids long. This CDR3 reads CASSPQKVAGTDTQYF. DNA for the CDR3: TGTGCCAGCAGTCCACAGAAGGTAGCGGGAACAGATACGCAGTATTTT.

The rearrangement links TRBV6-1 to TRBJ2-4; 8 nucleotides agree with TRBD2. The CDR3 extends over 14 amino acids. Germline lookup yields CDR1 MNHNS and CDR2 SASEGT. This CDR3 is CRGTGGGPTDTQYF. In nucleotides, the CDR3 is TGTCGCGGCACGGGGGGGGGACCCACAGACACTCAGTACTTC.

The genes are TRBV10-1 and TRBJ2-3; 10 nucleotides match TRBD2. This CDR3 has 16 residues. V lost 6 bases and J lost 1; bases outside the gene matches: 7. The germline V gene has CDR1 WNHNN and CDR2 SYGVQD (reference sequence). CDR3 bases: TGCGCCAGCAGCGATGGACTAGCGGACCGCACAGATACGCAGTATTTT. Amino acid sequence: CASSDGLADRTDTQYF.

Here the CDR3 reads CASSKRTGTDTQYF. CDR3 nucleotides: TGTGCCAGCAGTAAAAGGACAGGGACAGATACGCAGTATTTT. The chain joins TRBV6-1 to TRBJ2-3, with 8 positions matching TRBD1. V trimming: 5 bases; J trimming: 3 bases; junction bases outside the gene matches: 4. CDR3 length: 14 amino acids. Germline V gives CDR1 MNHNS, CDR2 SASEGT.

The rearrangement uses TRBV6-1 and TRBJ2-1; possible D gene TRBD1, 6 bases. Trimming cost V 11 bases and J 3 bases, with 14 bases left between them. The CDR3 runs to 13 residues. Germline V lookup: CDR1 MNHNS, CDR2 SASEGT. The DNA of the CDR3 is TGTGCCTCAATGCAGGGGAACTACAATGAGCAGTTCTTC. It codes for CASMQGNYNEQFF.

CDR3 loop: CASSQALPGDGYTF. The CDR3 coding sequence is TGCGCCAGCAGCCAAGCCTTACCGGGGGATGGCTACACCTTC. This sequence joins TRBV4-3 and TRBJ1-2, with D perhaps TRBD1 (5 bases). The CDR3 has 14 amino acids. V was pared by 1 base and J by 6 bases, with 12 bases between. Germline V gene lookup returns CDR1 LGHNA and CDR2 YSLEER.

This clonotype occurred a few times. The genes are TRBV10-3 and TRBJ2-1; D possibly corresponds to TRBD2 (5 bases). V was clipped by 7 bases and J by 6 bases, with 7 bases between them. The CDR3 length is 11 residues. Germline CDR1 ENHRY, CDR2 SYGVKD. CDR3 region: CAITRGNEQFF. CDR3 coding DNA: TGTGCCATCACTCGGGGCAATGAGCAGTTCTTC.

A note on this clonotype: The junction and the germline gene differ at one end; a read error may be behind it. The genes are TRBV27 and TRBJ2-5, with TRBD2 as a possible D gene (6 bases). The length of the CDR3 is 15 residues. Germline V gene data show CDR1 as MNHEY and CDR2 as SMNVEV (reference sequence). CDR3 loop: CAGGLGSPDKETQYF. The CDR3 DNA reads TGTGCTGGCGGTCTCGGGAGCCCTGACAAAGAGACGCAGTACTTC.